This T cell receptor beta chain was observed in a study of T cell responses to AZD1222 COVID-19 vaccine. TCRdb keeps only in-frame clones here, not all; method: immunoSEQ multiplex PCR. The sample carries 95,000 to 120,000 clones, about nine tenths recorded once. The CDR3 loop spans 14 amino acids. Germline V CDR1 and CDR2: SQVTM, ANQGSEA. J lost 7 bases, V lost 4 bases, and 6 bases had no gene match. The chain recombines TRBV29-1 with TRBJ2-7, with TRBD2 matching over 14 bases. This specimen was peripheral blood, taken on day 0 of MenACWY control vaccination. The receptor's source is an adult in good health. In nucleotides, the CDR3 is TGCAGCGTTGCAGGGACTAGCGGGGGTGGTGAGCAGTACTTC. Translation: CSVAGTSGGGEQYF.